This paragraph reports one T cell receptor beta chain. Its matching antigen is unknown. Germline assignment: CDR1 DFQATT and CDR2 SNEGSKA (reference sequence). The CDR3 is made up of 15 amino acids. The data originate from a study of monozygotic twins with inflammatory bowel disease. Study findings and constraints: Subtypes among T cells remained indistinguishable.

TCRdb reprocessed the 5' RACE reads; each CDR3 protein has one entry and no DNA is given. The sample's table shows 300,000 to 400,000 distinct CDR3 sequences. Sequencing input: blood. The chain joins TRBV20-1 to TRBJ1-2; TCRdb lists TRBD1, though no DNA is available to test this call. The receptor was derived from a human donor with ulcerative colitis or Crohn's disease, or a healthy co-twin of an affected twin (not recorded which). This CDR3 reads CSAPTGTGGSYGYTF.